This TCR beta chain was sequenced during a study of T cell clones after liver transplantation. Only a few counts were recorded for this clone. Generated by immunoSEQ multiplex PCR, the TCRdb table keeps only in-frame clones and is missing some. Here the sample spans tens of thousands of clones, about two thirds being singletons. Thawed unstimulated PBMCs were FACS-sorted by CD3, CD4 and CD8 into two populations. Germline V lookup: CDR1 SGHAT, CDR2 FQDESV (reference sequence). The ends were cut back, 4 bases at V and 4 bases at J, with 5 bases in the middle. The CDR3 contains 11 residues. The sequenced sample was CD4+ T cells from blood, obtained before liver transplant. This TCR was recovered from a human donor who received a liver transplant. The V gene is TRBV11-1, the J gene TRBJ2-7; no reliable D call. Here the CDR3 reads CASSSHYEQYF. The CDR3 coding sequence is TGTGCCAGCAGCTCCCATTACGAGCAGTACTTC.